Below are 7 T cell receptor beta chains sequenced from a single sample in a study of blood T cell repertoires in COVID-19. Some clones are missing from TCRdb's copy, which holds only in-frame ones; the method was immunoSEQ multiplex PCR. The table includes around 300,000 clones, nearly 90% detected once. The sample was PBMCs or T cells enriched from blood (not recorded which). The origin of the receptors is a woman aged 18-29 years with acute COVID-19.

This clone turned up a few times. The J gene is TRBJ2-2, the V gene TRBV27, with 9 bases matching TRBD2. The CDR3 runs 17 residues. Germline CDR1 is MNHEY and CDR2 is SMNVEV (reference sequence). The ends lost 1 base at V and 7 bases at J; junction bases unmatched: 10. The CDR3 is CASSLWDSGSGYGELFF. As DNA, the CDR3 is TGTGCCAGCAGTTTATGGGATAGCGGGAGTGGGTACGGGGAGCTGTTTTTT.

The genes are TRBV7-6 and TRBJ1-5; D is unclear. Trimming removed 2 bases at V and 6 bases at J, with 11 bases between. This CDR3 is built from 14 residues. The germline V gene has CDR1 SGHVS and CDR2 FNYEAQ. CDR3 amino acids: CASSLLTRGQPQHF. The CDR3 region has the DNA TGTGCCAGCAGCTTATTGACCCGCGGTCAGCCCCAGCATTTT. The entire variable domain, with the rest obtained from reference TRBV7-6 and TRBJ1-5, is as follows: GAGVSQSPRYKVTKRGQDVALRCDPISGHVSLYWYRQALGQGPEFLTYFNYEAQQDKSGLPNDRFSAERPEGSISTLTIQRTEQRDSAMYRCASSLLTRGQPQHFGDGTRLSIL.

V and J are TRBV2 and TRBJ2-7; maybe TRBD1 (5 bases). Germline V gene sequence: CDR1 SNHLY, CDR2 FYNNEI. V gave up 10 bases and J gave up 3 bases, with 22 bases separating them. The CDR3 runs 15 residues. CDR3: CATTLLSQGSYEQYF. In DNA, the CDR3 is TGTGCCACCACGTTGTTAAGTCAGGGCAGCTACGAGCAGTACTTC.

This chain joins TRBV29-1 and TRBJ2-5, with TRBD1 matching 7 bases. CDR1 is SQVTM, CDR2 ANQGSEA, per germline. The junction had 8 bases not matched to a gene; V was cut back by 5 bases and J by 5 bases. The CDR3 is made up of 13 amino acids. In DNA form, the CDR3 reads TGCAGCGTTTCCAAGGGGGCTCTGGAGACCCAGTACTTC. Its protein product is CSVSKGALETQYF.

V gene TRBV4-2 combines with J gene TRBJ2-3, with D perhaps TRBD2 (5 bases). From germline, CDR1 is LGHNA and CDR2 YNFKEQ. Trimming removed 1 base from V and 5 bases from J, with 7 bases in between. The CDR3 has 13 amino acids. The CDR3 is CASSQGGGDTQYF. CDR3 in DNA: TGTGCCAGCAGCCAAGGAGGAGGAGATACGCAGTATTTT.

This rearrangement joins TRBV29-1 to TRBJ1-3, with a weak D call TRBD1 (5 bases). Between the trimmed V and J ends, which lost 6 bases and 2 bases, there was a span of 11 bases. This CDR3 region has 13 residues. Germline V gives CDR1 SQVTM, CDR2 ANQGSEA. The DNA for the CDR3 is TGCAGCGTGGCACAGGCCGCTGGAAACACCATATATTTT. Its translation is CSVAQAAGNTIYF.

The chain links TRBV2 to TRBJ1-1, with a weak D call TRBD1 (5 bases). The ends were cut back, 5 bases at V and 7 bases at J, with 14 bases in the middle. This CDR3 spans 13 amino acids. Germline-derived CDR1 and CDR2 are SNHLY and FYNNEI. The DNA for the CDR3 is TGTGCCAGCAGTCAGCCTAGACAGATTGAAGCTTTCTTT. Encoded protein: CASSQPRQIEAFF.